This T cell receptor beta chain was identified in a study of blood T cells in healthy people across ages. Study-wide results and limits: Estimates of diversity drawn from one million T cells were considered underestimates. Diversity of TCR beta per million T cells declined in a roughly linear way with age.

Details on this clonotype: The antigen is unknown.

Healthy Caucasians from Russia aged roughly 6 to 95 served as donors. This CDR3 contains 13 residues. Trimming left V 4 bases short and J 6 bases short, with 12 bases between. CDR1 and CDR2 (germline): SGHRS, YFSETQ. Sample-barcoded 5' priming and a J-beta primer mix drove a second PCR of 7 to 11 cycles. From the 5' RACE reads, TCRdb called clonotypes with MiXCR, one entry per CDR3 protein. The sample consists of approximately 730,000 distinct CDR3 sequences, around 46% of them appearing once. The chain is built from TRBV5-1 and TRBJ2-3; D call uncertain. Sequenced input: blood. The sequence derives from a woman in her sixties or seventies in good health. DNA of the CDR3: TGCGCCAGCAGCGTTGGGTCTGACGATACGCAGTATTTT. Encoded protein: CASSVGSDDTQYF. Combining the CDR3 with reference TRBV5-1 and TRBJ2-3 gives the whole variable domain KAGVTQTPRYLIKTRGQQVTLSCSPISGHRSVSWYQQTPGQGLQFLFEYFSETQRNKGNFPGRFSGRQFSNSRSEMNVSTLELGDSALYLCASSVGSDDTQYFGPGTRLTVL.